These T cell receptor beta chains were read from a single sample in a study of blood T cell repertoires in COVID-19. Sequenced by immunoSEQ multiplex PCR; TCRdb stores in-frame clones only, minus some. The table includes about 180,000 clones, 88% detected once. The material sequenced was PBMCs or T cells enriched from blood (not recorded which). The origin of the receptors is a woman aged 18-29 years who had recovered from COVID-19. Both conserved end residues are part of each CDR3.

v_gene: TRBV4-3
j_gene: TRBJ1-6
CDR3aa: CASSQDRGGNSPLHF

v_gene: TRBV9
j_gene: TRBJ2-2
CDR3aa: CASSVATEADTGELFF

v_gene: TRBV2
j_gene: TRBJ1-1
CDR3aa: CASRGQGYEAFF

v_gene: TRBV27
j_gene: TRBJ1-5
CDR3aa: CASSPLWGRVSEVNQPQHF

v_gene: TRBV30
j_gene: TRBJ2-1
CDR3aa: CAWSVGYMGASGGTEQFF

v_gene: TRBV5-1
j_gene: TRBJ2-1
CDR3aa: CASSIPGEGYNEQFF

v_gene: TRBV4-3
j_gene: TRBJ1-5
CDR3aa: CASSHSIGLGGSNQPQHF

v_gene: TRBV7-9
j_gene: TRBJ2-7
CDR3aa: CASREILAGYEQYF

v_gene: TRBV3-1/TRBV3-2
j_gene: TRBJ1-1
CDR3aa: CASRTGNTEAFF

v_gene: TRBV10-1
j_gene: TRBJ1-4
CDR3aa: CASSENQGDNEKLFF

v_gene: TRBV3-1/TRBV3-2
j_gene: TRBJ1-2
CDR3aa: CASSQAQTGVRGYTF

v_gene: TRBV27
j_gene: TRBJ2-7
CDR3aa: CASSLLGGSGPEQYF

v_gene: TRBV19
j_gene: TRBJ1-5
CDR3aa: CASSNTGSNQPQHF

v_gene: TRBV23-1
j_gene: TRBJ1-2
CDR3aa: CASSHPPGRAGRTRCGYTF

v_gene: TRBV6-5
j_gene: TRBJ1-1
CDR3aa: CASIQGSRTEAFF

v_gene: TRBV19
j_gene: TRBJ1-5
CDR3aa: CASSIGDSNQPQHF

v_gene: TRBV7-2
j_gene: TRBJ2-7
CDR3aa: CASSLRGATIYEQYF

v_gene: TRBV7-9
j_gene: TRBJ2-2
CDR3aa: CASSISGGYTGELFF

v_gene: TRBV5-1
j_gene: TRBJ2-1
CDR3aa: CASSPAGAVEFF

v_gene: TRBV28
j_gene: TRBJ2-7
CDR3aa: CASSPAGGGSYEQYF